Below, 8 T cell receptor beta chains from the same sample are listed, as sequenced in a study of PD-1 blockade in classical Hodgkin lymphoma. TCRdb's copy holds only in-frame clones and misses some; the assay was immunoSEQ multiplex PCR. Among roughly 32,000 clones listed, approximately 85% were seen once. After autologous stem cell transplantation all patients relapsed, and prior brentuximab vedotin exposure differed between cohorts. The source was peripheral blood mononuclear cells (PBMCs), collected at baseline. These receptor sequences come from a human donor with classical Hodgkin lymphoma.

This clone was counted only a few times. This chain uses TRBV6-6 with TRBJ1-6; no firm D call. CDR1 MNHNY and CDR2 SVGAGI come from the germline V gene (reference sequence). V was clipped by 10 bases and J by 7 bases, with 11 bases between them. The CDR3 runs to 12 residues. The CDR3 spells CATGNGNSPLHF. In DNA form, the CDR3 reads TGTGCCACCGGGAACGGGAATTCACCCCTCCACTTT.

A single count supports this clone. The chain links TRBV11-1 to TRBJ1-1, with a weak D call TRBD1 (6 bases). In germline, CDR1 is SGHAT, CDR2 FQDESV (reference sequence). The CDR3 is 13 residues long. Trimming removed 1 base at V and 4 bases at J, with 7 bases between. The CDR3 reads CASSLGQVTEAFF. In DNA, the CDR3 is TGTGCCAGCAGCTTAGGACAGGTCACTGAAGCTTTCTTT.

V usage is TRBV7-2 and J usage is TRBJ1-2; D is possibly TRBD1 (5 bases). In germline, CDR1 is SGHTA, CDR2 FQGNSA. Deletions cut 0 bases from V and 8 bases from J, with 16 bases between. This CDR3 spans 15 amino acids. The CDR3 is CASSLAAPGLRGYTF. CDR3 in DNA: TGTGCCAGCAGCTTAGCGGCTCCGGGGCTGCGAGGCTACACCTTC.

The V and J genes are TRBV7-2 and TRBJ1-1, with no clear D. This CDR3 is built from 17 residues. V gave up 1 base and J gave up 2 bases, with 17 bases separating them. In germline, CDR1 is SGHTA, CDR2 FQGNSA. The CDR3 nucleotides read TGTGCCAGCAGCTTAGGGTTCCGGATGAACTATAACACTGAAGCTTTCTTT. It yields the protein CASSLGFRMNYNTEAFF.

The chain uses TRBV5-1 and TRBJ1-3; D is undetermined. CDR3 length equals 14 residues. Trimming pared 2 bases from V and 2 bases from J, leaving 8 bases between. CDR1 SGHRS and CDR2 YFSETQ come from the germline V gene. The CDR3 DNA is TGCGCCAGCAGCTTAACCATTCCTGGAAACACCATATATTTT. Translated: CASSLTIPGNTIYF.

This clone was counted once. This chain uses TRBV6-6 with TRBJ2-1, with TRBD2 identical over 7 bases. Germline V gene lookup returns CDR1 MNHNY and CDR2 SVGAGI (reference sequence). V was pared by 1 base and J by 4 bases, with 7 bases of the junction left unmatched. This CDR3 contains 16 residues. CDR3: CASSYWGGTEYNEQFF. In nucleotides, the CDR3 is TGTGCCAGCAGTTACTGGGGAGGGACGGAGTACAATGAGCAGTTCTTC.

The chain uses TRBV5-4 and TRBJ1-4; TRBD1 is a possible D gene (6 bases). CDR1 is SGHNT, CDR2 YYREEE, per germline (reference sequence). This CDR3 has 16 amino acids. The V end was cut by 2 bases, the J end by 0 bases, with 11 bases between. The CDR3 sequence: CASSFGEGATNEKLFF. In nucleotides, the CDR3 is TGTGCCAGCAGCTTTGGAGAGGGGGCAACTAATGAAAAACTGTTTTTT.

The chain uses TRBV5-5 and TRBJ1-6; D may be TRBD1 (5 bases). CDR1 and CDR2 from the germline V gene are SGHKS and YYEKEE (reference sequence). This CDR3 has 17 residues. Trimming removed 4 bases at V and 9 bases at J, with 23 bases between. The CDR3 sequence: CASSVRPPGVGGSPLHF. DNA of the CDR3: TGTGCCAGCAGCGTGCGGCCCCCCGGCGTGGGGGGTTCACCCCTCCACTTT.